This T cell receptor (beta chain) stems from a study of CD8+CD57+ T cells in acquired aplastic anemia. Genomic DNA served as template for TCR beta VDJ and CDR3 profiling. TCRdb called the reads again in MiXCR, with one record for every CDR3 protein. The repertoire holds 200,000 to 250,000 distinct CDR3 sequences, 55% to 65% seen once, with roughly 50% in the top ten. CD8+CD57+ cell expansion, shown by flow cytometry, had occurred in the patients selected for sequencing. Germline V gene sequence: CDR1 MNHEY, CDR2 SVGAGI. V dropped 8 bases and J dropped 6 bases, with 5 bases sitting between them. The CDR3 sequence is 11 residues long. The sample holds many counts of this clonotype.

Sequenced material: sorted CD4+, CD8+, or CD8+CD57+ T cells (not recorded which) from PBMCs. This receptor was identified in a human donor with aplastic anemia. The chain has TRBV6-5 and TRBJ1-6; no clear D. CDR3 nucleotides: TGTGCCAGCGGGGTTAATTCACCCCTCCACTTT. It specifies CASGVNSPLHF.